This T cell receptor beta chain derives from a study of tumor and adjacent non-tumor tissue in lung cancer. Study information: Some 4.1 million productive TCRbeta reads were obtained per sample on average.

No cell sorting was done before RNA was extracted from the tissue. The CDR3 runs 14 residues. Germline-derived CDR1 and CDR2 are SQVTM and ANQGSEA. A modified ARM-PCR protocol with three rounds of nested PCR amplified TCRbeta. A single record per CDR3 protein comes from TCRdb applying MiXCR to the multiplex PCR reads. The sample has 65,000 to 90,000 distinct CDR3 sequences; around 85% are singletons. A note on this clonotype: The CDR3 does not close with the conserved phenylalanine or tryptophan, likely indicating a read error.

Input material: lung tumor tissue. This clonotype was sampled from a woman between 50 and 59 years old with non-small cell lung cancer. This chain joins TRBV29-1 and TRBJ2-7; TRBD1 might be the D (6 bases). The CDR3 DNA follows: TGCAGCGTTGCCATAAGGGACAAAACCTATGAGCAGTACATC. Translated: CSVAIRDKTYEQYI.